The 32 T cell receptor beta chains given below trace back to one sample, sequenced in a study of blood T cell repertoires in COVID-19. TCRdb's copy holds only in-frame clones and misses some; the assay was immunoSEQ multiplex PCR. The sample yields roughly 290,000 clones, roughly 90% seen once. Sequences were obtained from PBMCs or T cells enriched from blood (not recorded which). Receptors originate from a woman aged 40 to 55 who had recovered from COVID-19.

CDR3 sequence: CASSQDRESYAQYF. CDR3 nucleotide sequence: TGTGCCAGCAGCCAAGATAGGGAGTCGTACGCGCAGTATTTT. The chain combines TRBV4-2 with TRBJ2-3; the D gene is possibly TRBD2 (5 bases). Trimming removed 0 bases from V and 10 bases from J, with 14 bases in between. Germline V gene lookup returns CDR1 LGHNA and CDR2 YNFKEQ. This CDR3 is 14 amino acids long.

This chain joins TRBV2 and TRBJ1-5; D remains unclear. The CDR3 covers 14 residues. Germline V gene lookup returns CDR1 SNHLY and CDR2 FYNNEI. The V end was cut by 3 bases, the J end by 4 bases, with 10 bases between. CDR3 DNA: TGTGCCAGCAGTGACCTAGATAGGAATCAGCCCCAGCATTTT. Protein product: CASSDLDRNQPQHF.

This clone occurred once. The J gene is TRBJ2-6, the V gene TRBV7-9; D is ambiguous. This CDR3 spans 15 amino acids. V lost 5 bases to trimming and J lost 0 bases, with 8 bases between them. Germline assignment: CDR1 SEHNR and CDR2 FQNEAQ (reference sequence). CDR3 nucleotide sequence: TGTGCCAGCAGCGAAAGAGCCTCTGGGGCCAACGTCCTGACTTTC. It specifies CASSERASGANVLTF.

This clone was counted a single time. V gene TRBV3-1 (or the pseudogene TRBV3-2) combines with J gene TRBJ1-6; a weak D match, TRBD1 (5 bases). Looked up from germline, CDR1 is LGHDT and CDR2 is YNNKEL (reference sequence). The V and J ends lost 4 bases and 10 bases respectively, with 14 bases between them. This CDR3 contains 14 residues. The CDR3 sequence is CASSPRDFKSPLHF. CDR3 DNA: TGTGCCAGCAGCCCCCGGGACTTTAAGTCACCCCTCCACTTT.

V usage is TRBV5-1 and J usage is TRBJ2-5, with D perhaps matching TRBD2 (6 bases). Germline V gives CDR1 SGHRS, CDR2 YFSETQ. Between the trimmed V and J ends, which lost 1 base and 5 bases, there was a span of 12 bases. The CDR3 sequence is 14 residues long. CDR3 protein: CASSLPRGGETQYF. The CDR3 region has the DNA TGCGCCAGCAGCTTGCCGCGGGGCGGGGAGACCCAGTACTTC.

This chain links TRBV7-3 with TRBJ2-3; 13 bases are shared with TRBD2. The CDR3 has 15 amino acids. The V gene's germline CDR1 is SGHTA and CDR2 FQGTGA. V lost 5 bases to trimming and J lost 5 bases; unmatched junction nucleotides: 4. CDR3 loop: CASSLLAGGLDTQYF. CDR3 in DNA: TGTGCCAGCAGCCTACTAGCGGGGGGGCTAGATACGCAGTATTTT.

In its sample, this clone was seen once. CDR3: CASSFEGVATEQFF. Written as DNA, the CDR3 is TGTGCCAGCAGCTTTGAAGGGGTAGCTACTGAGCAGTTCTTC. The V gene is TRBV11-3, the J gene TRBJ2-1; maybe TRBD1 (5 bases). V lost 3 bases and J 9 bases, leaving 15 bases between the germline ends. The CDR3 has 14 residues. CDR1 and CDR2 from the germline V gene are SGHNT and YENEEA.

CDR3 in DNA: TGTGCCAGCACCTGGGGGGACAGGGATTACAATGAGCAGTTCTTC. Its protein product is CASTWGDRDYNEQFF. The rearrangement uses TRBV7-3 and TRBJ2-1; the match to TRBD1 covers 9 bases. Germline V lookup: CDR1 SGHTA, CDR2 FQGTGA. V lost 7 bases, J lost 4 bases, and 8 bases stayed unmatched. The CDR3 sequence is 15 residues long.

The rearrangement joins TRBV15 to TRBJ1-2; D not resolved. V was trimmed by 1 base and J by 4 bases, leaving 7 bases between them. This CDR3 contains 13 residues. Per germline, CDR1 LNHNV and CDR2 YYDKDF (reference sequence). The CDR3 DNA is TGTGCCACCAGCAGAGCTAACAGCTATGGCTACACCTTC. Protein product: CATSRANSYGYTF.

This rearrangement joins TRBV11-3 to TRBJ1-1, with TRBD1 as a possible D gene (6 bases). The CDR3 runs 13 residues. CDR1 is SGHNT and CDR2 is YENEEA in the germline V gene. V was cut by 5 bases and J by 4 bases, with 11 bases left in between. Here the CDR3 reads CASSGGSGTEAFF. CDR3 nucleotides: TGTGCCAGCAGCGGGGGCTCGGGCACTGAAGCTTTCTTT. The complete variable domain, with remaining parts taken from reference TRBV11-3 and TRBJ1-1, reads EAGVVQSPRYKIIEKKQPVAFWCNPISGHNTLYWYLQNLGQGPELLIRYENEEAVDDSQLPKDRFSAERLKGVDSTLKIQPAELGDSAVYLCASSGGSGTEAFFGQGTRLTVV.

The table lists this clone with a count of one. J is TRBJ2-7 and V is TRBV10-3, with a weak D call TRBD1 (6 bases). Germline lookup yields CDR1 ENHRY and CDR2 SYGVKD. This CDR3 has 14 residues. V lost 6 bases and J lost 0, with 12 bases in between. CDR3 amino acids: CAISQGYGSYEQYF. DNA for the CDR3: TGTGCCATCAGCCAGGGGTACGGCTCCTACGAGCAGTACTTC.

The DNA of the CDR3 is TGTGCCAGCAGCCGGGAGCAGTCCTTTGGGGGAGAGACCCAGTACTTC. Translation: CASSREQSFGGETQYF. This chain uses TRBV2 with TRBJ2-5; D perhaps matches TRBD2 (6 bases). The V gene lost 6 bases and the J gene lost 4 bases, with 21 bases spanning the gap. The germline CDR1 and CDR2 sequences are SNHLY and FYNNEI. CDR3 length: 16 amino acids.

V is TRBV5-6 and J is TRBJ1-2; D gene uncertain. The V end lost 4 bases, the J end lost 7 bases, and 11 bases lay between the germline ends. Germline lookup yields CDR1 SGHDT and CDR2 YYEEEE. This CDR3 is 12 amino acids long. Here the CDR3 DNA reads TGTGCCAGCAGCCAGACATATATTGGCTACACCTTC. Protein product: CASSQTYIGYTF.

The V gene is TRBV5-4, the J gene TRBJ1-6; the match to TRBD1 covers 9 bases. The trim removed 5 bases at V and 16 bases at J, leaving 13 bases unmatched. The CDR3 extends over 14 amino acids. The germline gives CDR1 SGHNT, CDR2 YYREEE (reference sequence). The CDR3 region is CASSWGQGLQQLHF. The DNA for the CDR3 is TGTGCCAGCAGTTGGGGACAGGGCCTCCAGCAGCTCCACTTT.

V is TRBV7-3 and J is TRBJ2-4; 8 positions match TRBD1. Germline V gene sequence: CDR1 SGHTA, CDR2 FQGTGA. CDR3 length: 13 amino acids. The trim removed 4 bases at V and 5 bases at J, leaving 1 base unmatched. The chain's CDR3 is CASSSTGENIQYF. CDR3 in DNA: TGTGCCAGCAGCTCGACAGGGGAAAACATTCAGTACTTC.

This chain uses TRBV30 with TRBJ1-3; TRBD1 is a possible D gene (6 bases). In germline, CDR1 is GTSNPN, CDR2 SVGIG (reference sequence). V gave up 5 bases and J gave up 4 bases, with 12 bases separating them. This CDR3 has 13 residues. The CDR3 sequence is CAWCRDIGNTIYF. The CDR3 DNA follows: TGTGCCTGGTGCCGGGACATAGGAAACACCATATATTTT.

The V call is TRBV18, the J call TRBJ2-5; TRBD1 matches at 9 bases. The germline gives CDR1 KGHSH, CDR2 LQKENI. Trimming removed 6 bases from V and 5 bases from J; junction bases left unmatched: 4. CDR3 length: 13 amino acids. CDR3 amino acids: CASSLGQGETQYF. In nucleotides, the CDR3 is TGTGCCAGCTCCTTAGGACAGGGGGAGACCCAGTACTTC.

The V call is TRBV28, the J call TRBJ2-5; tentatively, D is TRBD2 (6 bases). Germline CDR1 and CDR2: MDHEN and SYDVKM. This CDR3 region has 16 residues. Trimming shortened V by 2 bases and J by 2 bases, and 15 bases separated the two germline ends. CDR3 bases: TGTGCCAGCAGTTTACCGGGACGGGACTCACAAGAGACCCAGTACTTC. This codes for CASSLPGRDSQETQYF.

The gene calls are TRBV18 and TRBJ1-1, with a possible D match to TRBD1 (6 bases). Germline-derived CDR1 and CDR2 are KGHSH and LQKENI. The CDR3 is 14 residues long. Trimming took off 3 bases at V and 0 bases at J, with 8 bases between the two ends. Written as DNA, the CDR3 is TGTGCCAGCTCACCGGGGGCCATGAACACTGAAGCTTTCTTT. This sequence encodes CASSPGAMNTEAFF.

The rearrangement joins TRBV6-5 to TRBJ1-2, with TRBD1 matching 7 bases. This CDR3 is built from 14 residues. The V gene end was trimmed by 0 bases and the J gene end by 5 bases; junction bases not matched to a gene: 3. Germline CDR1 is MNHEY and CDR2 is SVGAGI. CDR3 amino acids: CASSYSPTGYGYTF. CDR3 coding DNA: TGTGCCAGCAGTTACTCCCCGACAGGGTATGGCTACACCTTC.

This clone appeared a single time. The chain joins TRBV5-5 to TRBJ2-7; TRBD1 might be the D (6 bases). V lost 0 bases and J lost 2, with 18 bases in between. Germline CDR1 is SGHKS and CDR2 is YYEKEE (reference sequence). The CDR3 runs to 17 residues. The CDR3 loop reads CASSLAAGQPFAYEQYF. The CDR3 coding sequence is TGTGCCAGCAGCTTGGCCGCTGGACAGCCGTTTGCCTACGAGCAGTACTTC.

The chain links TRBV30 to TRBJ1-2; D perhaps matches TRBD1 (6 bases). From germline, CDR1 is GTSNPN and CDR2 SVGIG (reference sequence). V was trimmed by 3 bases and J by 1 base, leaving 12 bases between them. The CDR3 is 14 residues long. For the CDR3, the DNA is TGTGCCTGGAGCAGAGGACAGTTTAACTATGGCTACACCTTC. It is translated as CAWSRGQFNYGYTF.

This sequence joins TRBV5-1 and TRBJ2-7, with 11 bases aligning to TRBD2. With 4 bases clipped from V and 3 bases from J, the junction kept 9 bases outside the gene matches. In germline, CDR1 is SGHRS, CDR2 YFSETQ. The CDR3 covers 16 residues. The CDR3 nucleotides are TGCGCCAGCAGCCCTACCCTAGCGGGGGGCAACTACGAGCAGTACTTC. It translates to CASSPTLAGGNYEQYF.

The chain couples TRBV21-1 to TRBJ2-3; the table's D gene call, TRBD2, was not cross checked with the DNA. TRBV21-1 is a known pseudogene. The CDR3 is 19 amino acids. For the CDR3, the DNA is TGTGCCAGCAGCAAGGGACACCAGGAGGCGAGCGGGACTGTTTATACGCAGTATTTT. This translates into CASSKGHQEASGTVYTQYF.

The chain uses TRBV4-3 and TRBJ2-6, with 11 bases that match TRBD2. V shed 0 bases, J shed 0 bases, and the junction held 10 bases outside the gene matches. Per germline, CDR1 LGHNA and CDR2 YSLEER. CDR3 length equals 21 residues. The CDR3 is CASSQDLLLGLAASGANVLTF. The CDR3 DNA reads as TGCGCCAGCAGCCAAGATCTATTATTGGGACTAGCGGCCTCTGGGGCCAACGTCCTGACTTTC.

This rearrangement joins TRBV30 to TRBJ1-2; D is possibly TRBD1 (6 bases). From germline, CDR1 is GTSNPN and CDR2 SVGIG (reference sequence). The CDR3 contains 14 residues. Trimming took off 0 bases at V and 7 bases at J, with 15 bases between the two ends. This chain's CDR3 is CAWSVQGLMGGYTF. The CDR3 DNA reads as TGTGCCTGGAGTGTACAGGGACTAATGGGTGGCTACACCTTC. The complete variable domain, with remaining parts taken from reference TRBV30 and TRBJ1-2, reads SQTIHQWPATLVQPVGSPLSLECTVEGTSNPNLYWYRQAAGRGLQLLFYSVGIGQISSEVPQNLSASRPQDRQFILSSKKLLLSDSGFYLCAWSVQGLMGGYTFGSGTRLTVV.

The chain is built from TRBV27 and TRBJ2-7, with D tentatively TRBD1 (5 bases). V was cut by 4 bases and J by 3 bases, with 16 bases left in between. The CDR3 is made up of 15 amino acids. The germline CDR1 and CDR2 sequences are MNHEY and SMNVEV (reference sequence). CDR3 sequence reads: CASSYRTQLGYEQYF. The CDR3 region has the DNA TGTGCCAGCAGTTACCGGACACAACTGGGCTACGAGCAGTACTTC.

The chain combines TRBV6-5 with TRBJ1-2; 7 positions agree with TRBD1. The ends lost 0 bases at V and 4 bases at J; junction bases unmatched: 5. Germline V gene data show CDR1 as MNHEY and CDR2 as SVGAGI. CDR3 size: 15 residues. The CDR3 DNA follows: TGTGCCAGCAGTTACTCCCGCAGGGGGGTCTATGGCTACACCTTC. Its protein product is CASSYSRRGVYGYTF.

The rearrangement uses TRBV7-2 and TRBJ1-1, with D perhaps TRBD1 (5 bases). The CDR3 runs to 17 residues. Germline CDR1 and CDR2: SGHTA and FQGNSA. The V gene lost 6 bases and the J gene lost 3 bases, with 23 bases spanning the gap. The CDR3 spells CASSPGRPGQSDTEAFF. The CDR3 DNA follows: TGTGCCAGCAGTCCAGGACGCCCAGGGCAATCGGACACTGAAGCTTTCTTT.

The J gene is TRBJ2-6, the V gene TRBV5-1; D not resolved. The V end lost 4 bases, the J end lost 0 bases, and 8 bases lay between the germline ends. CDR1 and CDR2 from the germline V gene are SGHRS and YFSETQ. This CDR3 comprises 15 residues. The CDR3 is CASSIFGSGANVLTF. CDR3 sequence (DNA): TGCGCCAGCAGCATTTTCGGCTCTGGGGCCAACGTCCTGACTTTC.

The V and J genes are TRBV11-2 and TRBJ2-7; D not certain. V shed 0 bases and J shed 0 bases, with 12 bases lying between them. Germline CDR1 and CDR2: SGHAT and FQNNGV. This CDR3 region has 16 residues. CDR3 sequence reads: CASSLDLAVSSYEQYF. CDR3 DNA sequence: TGTGCCAGCAGCTTAGATCTGGCGGTTAGCTCCTACGAGCAGTACTTC.

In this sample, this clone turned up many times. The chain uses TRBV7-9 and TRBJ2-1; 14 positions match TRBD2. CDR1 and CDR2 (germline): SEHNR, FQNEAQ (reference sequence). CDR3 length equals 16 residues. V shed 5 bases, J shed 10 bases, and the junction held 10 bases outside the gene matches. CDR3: CASSRTGTSGGLEQFF. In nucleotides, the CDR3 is TGTGCCAGCAGCAGAACCGGGACTAGCGGGGGCCTGGAGCAGTTCTTC.